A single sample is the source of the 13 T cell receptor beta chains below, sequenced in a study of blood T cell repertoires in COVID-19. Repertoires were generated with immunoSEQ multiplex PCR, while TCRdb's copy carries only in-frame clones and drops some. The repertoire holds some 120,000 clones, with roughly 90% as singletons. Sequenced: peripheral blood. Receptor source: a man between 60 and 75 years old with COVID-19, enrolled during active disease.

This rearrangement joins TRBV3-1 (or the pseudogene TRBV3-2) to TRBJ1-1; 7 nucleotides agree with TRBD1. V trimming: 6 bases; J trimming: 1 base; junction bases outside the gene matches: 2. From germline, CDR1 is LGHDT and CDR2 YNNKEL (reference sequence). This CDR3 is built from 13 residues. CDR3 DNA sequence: TGTGCCAGCAGGAGGACAGGGAACACTGAAGCTTTCTTT. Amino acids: CASRRTGNTEAFF.

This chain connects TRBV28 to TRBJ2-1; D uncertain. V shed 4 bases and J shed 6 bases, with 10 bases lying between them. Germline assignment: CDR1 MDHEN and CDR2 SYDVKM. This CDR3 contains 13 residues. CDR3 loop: CASSSTFPNEQFF. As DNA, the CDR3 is TGTGCCAGCAGTTCAACATTCCCCAATGAGCAGTTCTTC. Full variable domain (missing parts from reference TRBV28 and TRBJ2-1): DVKVTQSSRYLVKRTGEKVFLECVQDMDHENMFWYRQDPGLGLRLIYFSYDVKMKEKGDIPEGYSVSREKKERFSLILESASTNQTSMYLCASSSTFPNEQFFGPGTRLTVL.

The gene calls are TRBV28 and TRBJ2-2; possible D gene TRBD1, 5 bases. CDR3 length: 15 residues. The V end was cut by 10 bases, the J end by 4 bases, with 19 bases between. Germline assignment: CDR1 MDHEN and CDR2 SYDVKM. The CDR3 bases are TGTGCCATTCAACCCCAGGGATTTAGCACCGGGGAGCTGTTTTTT. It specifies CAIQPQGFSTGELFF.

The CDR3 spells CASSNLGGAEETQYF. Written as DNA, the CDR3 is TGTGCCAGTAGTAATCTAGGGGGGGCTGAAGAGACCCAGTACTTC. The J gene is TRBJ2-5, the V gene TRBV19; tentatively, D is TRBD2 (7 bases). V shed 4 bases and J shed 3 bases, with 15 bases lying between them. CDR1 is LNHDA and CDR2 is SQIVND in the germline V gene (reference sequence). CDR3 length equals 15 residues. Based on the CDR3 plus reference TRBV19 and TRBJ2-5, the full variable domain is DGGITQSPKYLFRKEGQNVTLSCEQNLNHDAMYWYRQDPGQGLRLIYYSQIVNDFQKGDIAEGYSVSREKKESFPLTVTSAQKNPTAFYLCASSNLGGAEETQYFGPGTRLLVL.

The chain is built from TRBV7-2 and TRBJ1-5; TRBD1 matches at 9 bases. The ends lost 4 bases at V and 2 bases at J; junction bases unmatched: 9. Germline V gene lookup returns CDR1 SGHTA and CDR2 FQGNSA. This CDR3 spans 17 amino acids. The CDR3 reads CASSSGRTGEGNQPQHF. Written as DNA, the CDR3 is TGTGCCAGCAGCTCCGGTCGGACAGGGGAAGGCAATCAGCCCCAGCATTTT.

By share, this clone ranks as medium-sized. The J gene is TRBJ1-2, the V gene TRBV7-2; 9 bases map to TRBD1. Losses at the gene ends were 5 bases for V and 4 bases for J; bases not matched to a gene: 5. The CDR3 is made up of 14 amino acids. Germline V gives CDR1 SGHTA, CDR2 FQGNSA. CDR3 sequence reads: CASSTGGRFYGYTF. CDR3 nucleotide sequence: TGTGCCAGCAGCACAGGGGGCAGGTTCTATGGCTACACCTTC.

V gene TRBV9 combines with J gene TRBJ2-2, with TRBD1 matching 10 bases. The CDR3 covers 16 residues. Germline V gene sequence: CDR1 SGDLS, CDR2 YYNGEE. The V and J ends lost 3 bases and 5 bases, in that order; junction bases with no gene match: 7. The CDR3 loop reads CASSASSGQGTGELFF. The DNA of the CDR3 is TGTGCCAGCAGCGCCTCATCGGGACAGGGGACCGGGGAGCTGTTTTTT.

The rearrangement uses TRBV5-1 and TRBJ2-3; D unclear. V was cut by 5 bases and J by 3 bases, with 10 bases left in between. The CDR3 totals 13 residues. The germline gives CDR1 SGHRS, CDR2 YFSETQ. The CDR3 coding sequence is TGCGCCAGCAGAACGGGTATGACAGATACGCAGTATTTT. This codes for CASRTGMTDTQYF. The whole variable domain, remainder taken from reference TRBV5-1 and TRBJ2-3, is KAGVTQTPRYLIKTRGQQVTLSCSPISGHRSVSWYQQTPGQGLQFLFEYFSETQRNKGNFPGRFSGRQFSNSRSEMNVSTLELGDSALYLCASRTGMTDTQYFGPGTRLTVL.

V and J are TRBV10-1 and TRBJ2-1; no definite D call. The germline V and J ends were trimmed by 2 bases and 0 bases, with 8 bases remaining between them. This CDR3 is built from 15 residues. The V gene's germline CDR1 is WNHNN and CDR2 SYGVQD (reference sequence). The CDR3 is CASSELFSSYNEQFF. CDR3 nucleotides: TGCGCCAGCAGTGAGCTGTTTAGCTCCTACAATGAGCAGTTCTTC.

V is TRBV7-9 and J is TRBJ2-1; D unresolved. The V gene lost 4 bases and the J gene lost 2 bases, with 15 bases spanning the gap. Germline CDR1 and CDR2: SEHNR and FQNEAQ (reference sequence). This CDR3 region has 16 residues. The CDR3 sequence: CASSSLATHAYNEQFF. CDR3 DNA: TGTGCCAGCAGCTCCTTAGCCACCCACGCCTACAATGAGCAGTTCTTC.

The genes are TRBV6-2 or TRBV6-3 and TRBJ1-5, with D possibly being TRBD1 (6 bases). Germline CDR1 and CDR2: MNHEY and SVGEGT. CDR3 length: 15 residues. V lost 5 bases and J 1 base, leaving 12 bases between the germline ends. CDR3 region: CASSPPDRSNQPQHF. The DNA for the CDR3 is TGTGCCAGCAGTCCCCCGGACAGAAGCAATCAGCCCCAGCATTTT.

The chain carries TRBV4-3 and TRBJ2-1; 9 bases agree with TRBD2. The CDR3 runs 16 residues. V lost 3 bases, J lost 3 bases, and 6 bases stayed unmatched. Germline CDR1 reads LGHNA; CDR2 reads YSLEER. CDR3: CASSHLSGRSYNEQFF. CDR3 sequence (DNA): TGCGCCAGCAGCCACCTCAGCGGGAGGAGCTACAATGAGCAGTTCTTC.

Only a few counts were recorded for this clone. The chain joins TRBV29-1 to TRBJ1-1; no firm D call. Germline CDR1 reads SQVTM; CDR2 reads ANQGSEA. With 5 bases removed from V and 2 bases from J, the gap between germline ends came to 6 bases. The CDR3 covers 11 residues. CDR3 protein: CSVHSNTEAFF. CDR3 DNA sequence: TGCAGCGTTCACAGTAACACTGAAGCTTTCTTT.